There are many counts of the clone carrying this TCR beta chain. Its antigen is as yet unknown. The CDR3 covers 10 residues. CDR1 and CDR2 (germline): SQVTM, ANQGSEA. Trimming shortened V by 6 bases and J by 6 bases, and 8 bases separated the two germline ends. These data come from a study of molecular identifiers for immune sequencing clone quantification. Previously reported methods and listed TCR primers produced the bulk TCR libraries. TCRdb re-called the PCR reads through MiXCR, storing one row per CDR3 protein. The sample holds about 630,000 distinct CDR3 sequences, 25% seen once. Study-wide results and caveats: Beyond 20 RNA copies, clones held over 98% of effector molecules, compared with under 1% in naive cells.

Each library that profiled naive CD8 cells came from roughly 20,000 to 1,000,000 sorted cells with 10%, 30% or 50% RNA. As CD8+CD4-CCR7+CD45RA+ cells, naive CD8 T cells were sorted. The material sequenced was naive CD8+ T cells from blood, with Jurkat cell RNA spiked in. Regarding subset: FACS-sorted CD8+CD4-CCR7+CD45RA+ naive T cells. The source of this sequence is a human donor in good health. Some libraries in this study had Jurkat cell RNA spiked in. This chain joins TRBV29-1 and TRBJ1-1; D is unclear. The CDR3 DNA reads TGCAGCGTGGGTGCAGCTGAAGCTTTCTTT. Encoded protein: CSVGAAEAFF. Drawing the rest from reference TRBV29-1 and TRBJ1-1, the complete variable domain is SAVISQKPSRDICQRGTSLTIQCQVDSQVTMMFWYRQQPGQSLTLIATANQGSEATYESGFVIDKFPISRPNLTFSTLTVSNMSPEDSSIYLCSVGAAEAFFGQGTRLTVV.